These 18 T cell receptor beta chains were all obtained from the same sample, sequenced in a study of T cell repertoires in cytomegalovirus infection. MiXCR, applied by TCRdb to the reads, yields one record per CDR3 protein. The sample includes some 700,000 distinct CDR3 sequences, 30% to 35% of them seen just once. The antigens for these receptors are not known. The sample here was cultured PBMCs, taken from culture after CMV antigen stimulation. The receptors stem from a human donor in good health (CMV status not recorded). Some clones in this sample may be carry-over from other donors' samples.

J is TRBJ2-3 and V is TRBV6-6; TRBD2 aligns across 9 bases. Unmatched junction bases numbered 20, after V lost 6 bases and J lost 4 bases. This CDR3 has 19 amino acids. Germline V gene data show CDR1 as MNHNY and CDR2 as SVGAGI (reference sequence). The CDR3 sequence is CASSPREGSGRRDADTQYF. The CDR3 coding sequence is TGTGCCAGCAGCCCCCGGGAAGGGAGCGGGAGGAGAGACGCAGATACGCAGTATTTT.

This chain uses TRBV5-1 with TRBJ1-6, with D hard to call. The CDR3 is 18 amino acids. Germline V gene lookup returns CDR1 SGHRS and CDR2 YFSETQ. The ends were cut back, 4 bases at V and 0 bases at J, with 17 bases in the middle. CDR3 sequence: CASSPAGIKGSYNSPLHF. The CDR3, as DNA: TGCGCCAGCAGCCCGGCGGGTATCAAAGGCTCCTATAATTCACCCCTCCACTTT.

This clonotype came up a few times. The V and J genes are TRBV11-3 and TRBJ2-3, with TRBD2 as a possible D gene (6 bases). With 5 bases removed from V and 4 bases from J, the gap between germline ends came to 19 bases. Germline CDR1 SGHNT, CDR2 YENEEA. CDR3 size: 16 residues. The CDR3, as DNA: TGTGCCAGCAGCGAAGGGTCCCCACTAGCCGCAGATACGCAGTATTTT. Amino acid sequence: CASSEGSPLAADTQYF.

The chain has TRBV20-1 and TRBJ2-1; tentative D call: TRBD2 (5 bases). CDR1 DFQATT and CDR2 SNEGSKA come from the germline V gene (reference sequence). V lost 3 bases and J 5 bases, leaving 11 bases between the germline ends. CDR3 length equals 13 residues. The chain's CDR3 is CSARGDYDNEQFF. The DNA of the CDR3 is TGCAGTGCTAGGGGTGACTATGACAATGAGCAGTTCTTC.

In this sample, this clonotype turned up a few times. The chain is built from TRBV7-2 and TRBJ1-3; no clear D gene. Germline V gene data show CDR1 as SGHTA and CDR2 as FQGNSA. This CDR3 contains 15 residues. The V end was cut by 1 base, the J end by 8 bases, with 15 bases between. The CDR3 spells CASSLGFSKVDTIYF. CDR3 coding DNA: TGTGCCAGCAGCTTAGGTTTCAGTAAGGTTGACACCATATATTTT. The whole variable domain, remainder taken from reference TRBV7-2 and TRBJ1-3, is GAGVSQSPSNKVTEKGKDVELRCDPISGHTALYWYRQSLGQGLEFLIYFQGNSAPDKSGLPSDRFSAERTGGSVSTLTIQRTQQEDSAVYLCASSLGFSKVDTIYFGEGSWLTVV.

This clonotype has a handful of counts. The genes are TRBV4-1 and TRBJ2-4; D is unclear. Between the trimmed V and J ends, which lost 2 bases and 3 bases, there was a span of 14 bases. The germline gives CDR1 MGHRA, CDR2 YSYEKL. This CDR3 region has 16 residues. The CDR3 loop reads CASSQLWKVVKNIQYF. The CDR3 region has the DNA TGCGCCAGCAGCCAACTATGGAAAGTGGTCAAAAACATTCAGTACTTC.

This clonotype showed up many times. J is TRBJ2-5 and V is TRBV12-3 or TRBV12-4; maybe TRBD2 (7 bases). The CDR3 is made up of 18 amino acids. V lost 3 bases, J lost 2 bases, and 22 bases lay in between. The CDR3: CASSFPVGAAGTQETQYF. DNA of the CDR3: TGTGCCAGCAGTTTTCCTGTGGGGGCAGCGGGGACGCAAGAGACCCAGTACTTC.

The chain links TRBV7-3 to TRBJ2-3; D is uncertain. The V gene's germline CDR1 is SGHTA and CDR2 FQGTGA. The CDR3 is 15 residues long. Trimming pared 0 bases from V and 6 bases from J, leaving 13 bases between. The chain's CDR3 is CASSLTLHGYDTQYF. The CDR3 DNA sequence: TGTGCCAGCAGCTTAACCCTCCACGGTTACGATACGCAGTATTTT.

With regard to this clonotype: The CDR3 does not close with the conserved phenylalanine or tryptophan, likely indicating a read error. This rearrangement joins TRBV28 to TRBJ1-5; D uncertain. Between the trimmed V and J ends, which lost 8 bases and 0 bases, there was a span of 11 bases. Germline lookup yields CDR1 MDHEN and CDR2 SYDVKM. This CDR3 is 14 amino acids long. CDR3 residues: CASRCPYSNQPQHL. CDR3 nucleotide sequence: TGTGCCAGCCGTTGTCCCTATAGCAATCAGCCCCAGCATCTT.

This clonotype has at least ten counts. This chain uses TRBV12-3 or TRBV12-4 with TRBJ1-1; D may be TRBD1 (5 bases). The germline V and J ends were trimmed by 5 bases and 1 base, with 8 bases remaining between them. This CDR3 spans 13 amino acids. CDR3 amino acids: CASSRQTNTEAFF. CDR3 nucleotides: TGTGCCAGCAGTCGACAGACGAACACTGAAGCTTTCTTT.

J is TRBJ2-5 and V is TRBV6-6; D is ambiguous. Per germline, CDR1 MNHNY and CDR2 SVGAGI (reference sequence). V lost 5 bases, J lost 3 bases, and 10 bases lay in between. The CDR3 is 13 amino acids. The CDR3, as DNA: TGTGCCAGCAGTACAACAGCTAAAGAGACCCAGTACTTC. Amino acids: CASSTTAKETQYF.

Points on this clonotype: A much larger clone differs from this one at a single base, so this may be a read error. The J gene is TRBJ2-3, the V gene TRBV7-8; D unclear. Germline-derived CDR1 and CDR2 are SGHVS and FQNEAQ. V was pared by 3 bases and J by 0 bases, with 7 bases between. This CDR3 spans 14 amino acids. The CDR3: CASSFRSSTDTQYF. DNA for the CDR3: TGTGCCAGCAGCTTTCGGTCTAGCACAGATACGCAGTATTTT.

V gene TRBV6-1 combines with J gene TRBJ2-7; D is undetermined. Trimming removed 4 bases at V and 7 bases at J, with 14 bases between. CDR3 length equals 13 residues. Germline V CDR1 and CDR2: MNHNS, SASEGT. The CDR3 nucleotides are TGTGCCAGCAGTGTACCCTGGTCAGTTGAGCAGTACTTC. Its protein product is CASSVPWSVEQYF.

This clonotype appeared a few times. The chain is built from TRBV12-3 or TRBV12-4 and TRBJ2-3; D is unresolved. Between the trimmed V and J ends, which lost 5 bases and 4 bases, there was a span of 16 bases. The CDR3 covers 15 residues. The CDR3 loop reads CASSLPGSGADTQYF. In DNA form, the CDR3 reads TGTGCCAGCAGTCTTCCAGGATCAGGCGCAGATACGCAGTATTTT.

In this sample, this clonotype turned up a few times. The CDR3 region is CASGRSGQGRYGYTF. In DNA, the CDR3 is TGTGCTAGTGGCCGTTCGGGACAGGGTCGCTATGGCTACACCTTC. V gene TRBV12-5 combines with J gene TRBJ1-2; 9 bases fit TRBD1. This CDR3 has 15 amino acids. CDR1 and CDR2 (germline): LGHNT, FRNRAP. The V segment lost 6 bases and the J segment 4 bases; nucleotides outside the gene matches: 9.

V gene TRBV12-3 or TRBV12-4 combines with J gene TRBJ2-7; the D gene is possibly TRBD2 (6 bases). CDR3 length equals 14 residues. V was pared by 5 bases and J by 3 bases, with 14 bases between. The CDR3 reads CASSPWGGNYEQYF. Written as DNA, the CDR3 is TGTGCCAGCAGTCCGTGGGGAGGAAACTACGAGCAGTACTTC.

The rearrangement joins TRBV4-1 to TRBJ1-1; no reliable D call. Germline assignment: CDR1 MGHRA and CDR2 YSYEKL. V dropped 1 base and J dropped 3 bases, with 6 bases sitting between them. This CDR3 comprises 13 residues. CDR3 residues: CASSQGQYTEAFF. Written as DNA, the CDR3 is TGCGCCAGCAGCCAAGGTCAATACACTGAAGCTTTCTTT.

The chain carries TRBV20-1 and TRBJ2-7; 8 bases are a match to TRBD1. Germline values: CDR1 DFQATT, CDR2 SNEGSKA (reference sequence). The CDR3 runs 12 residues. The CDR3 DNA reads TGCAGCCTCCAGGGGGCTCCCTACGAGCAGTACTTC. This sequence encodes CSLQGAPYEQYF.